This TCR beta chain was recovered during a study of T cell repertoires in cytomegalovirus infection. Regarding this clonotype: The target antigen is unknown.

Study-level points and caveats: Based on cumulative public TCR beta family frequency, carriers of CMV plus the relevant HLA were identified. The ex vivo response was dominated by HLA-C-restricted CMV-specific TCR beta clonotypes.

TCRdb itself ran the reads through MiXCR, one entry per CDR3 protein. This repertoire shows approximately 1,000,000 distinct CDR3 sequences, about 33% found once; its top ten account for roughly 13%. The J segment lost 1 base and the V segment lost 6 bases, leaving 5 bases of the junction unmatched. The CDR3 extends over 15 amino acids. The chain is built from TRBV12-3 or TRBV12-4 and TRBJ1-1; 10 bases are a match to TRBD1. Sequenced here: cultured CD8+ T cells from PBMCs, sampled from culture after CMV antigen stimulation. This TCR was recovered from a human donor in good health (CMV status not recorded). Some clones in this sample may be carry-over from other donors' samples. The CDR3 coding sequence is TGTGCCAGCAGCGGGACAGGGGATGGGAACACTGAAGCTTTCTTT. As protein: CASSGTGDGNTEAFF.